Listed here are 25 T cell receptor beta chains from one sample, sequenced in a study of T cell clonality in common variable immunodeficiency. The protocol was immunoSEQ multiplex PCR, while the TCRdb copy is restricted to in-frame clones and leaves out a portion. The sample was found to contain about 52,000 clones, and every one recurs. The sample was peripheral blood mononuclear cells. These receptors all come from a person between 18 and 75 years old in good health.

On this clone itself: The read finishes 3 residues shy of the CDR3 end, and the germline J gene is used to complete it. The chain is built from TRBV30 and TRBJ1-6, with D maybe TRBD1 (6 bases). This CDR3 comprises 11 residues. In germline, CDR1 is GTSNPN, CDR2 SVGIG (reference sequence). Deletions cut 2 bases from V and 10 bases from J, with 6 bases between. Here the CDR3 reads CAWSQGSPLHF. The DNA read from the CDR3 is TGTGCCTGGAGTCAGGGGTCACCC. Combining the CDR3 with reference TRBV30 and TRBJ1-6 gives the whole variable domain SQTIHQWPATLVQPVGSPLSLECTVEGTSNPNLYWYRQAAGRGLQLLFYSVGIGQISSEVPQNLSASRPQDRQFILSSKKLLLSDSGFYLCAWSQGSPLHFGNGTRLTVT.

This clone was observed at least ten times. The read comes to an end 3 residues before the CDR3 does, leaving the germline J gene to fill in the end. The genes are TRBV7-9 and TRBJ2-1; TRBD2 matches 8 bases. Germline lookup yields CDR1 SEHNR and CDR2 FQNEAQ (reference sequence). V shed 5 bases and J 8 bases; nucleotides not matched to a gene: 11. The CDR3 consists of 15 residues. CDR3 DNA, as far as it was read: TGTGCCAGCAGCAACCCGGGACTAGTGAATGATGAG. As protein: CASSNPGLVNDE. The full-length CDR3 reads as CASSNPGLVNDEQFF.

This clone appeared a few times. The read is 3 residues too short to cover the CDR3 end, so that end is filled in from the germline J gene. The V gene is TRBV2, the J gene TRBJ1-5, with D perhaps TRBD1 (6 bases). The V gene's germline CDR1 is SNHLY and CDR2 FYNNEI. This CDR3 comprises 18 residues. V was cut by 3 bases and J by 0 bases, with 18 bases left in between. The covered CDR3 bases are TGTGCCAGCAGTGAGACAGGTGGCTACGTCAGTAGCAATCAGCCC. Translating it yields CASSETGGYVSSNQP. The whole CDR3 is CASSETGGYVSSNQPQHF. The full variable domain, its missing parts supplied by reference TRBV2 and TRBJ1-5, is EPEVTQTPSHQVTQMGQEVILRCVPISNHLYFYWYRQILGQKVEFLVSFYNNEISEKSEIFDDQFSVERPDGSNFTLKIRSTKLEDSAMYFCASSETGGYVSSNQPQHFGDGTRLSIL.

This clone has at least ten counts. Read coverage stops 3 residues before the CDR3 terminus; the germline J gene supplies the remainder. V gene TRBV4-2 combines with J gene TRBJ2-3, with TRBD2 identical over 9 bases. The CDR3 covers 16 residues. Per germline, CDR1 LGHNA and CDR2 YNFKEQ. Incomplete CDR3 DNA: TGTGCCAGCAGCCAAGATTTAGCGGGAGTCACCTGGACG. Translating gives CASSQDLAGVTWT. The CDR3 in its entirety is CASSQDLAGVTWTQYF.

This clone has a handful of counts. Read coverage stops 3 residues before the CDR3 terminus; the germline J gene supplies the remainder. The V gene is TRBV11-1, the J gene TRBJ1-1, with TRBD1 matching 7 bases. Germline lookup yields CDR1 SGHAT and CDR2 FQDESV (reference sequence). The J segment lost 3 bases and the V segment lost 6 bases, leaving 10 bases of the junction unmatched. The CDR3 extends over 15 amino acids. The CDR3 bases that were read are TGTGCCAGCAGTTTCCCACAGGGGTCCCACACTGAA. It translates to CASSFPQGSHTE. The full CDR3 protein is CASSFPQGSHTEAFF.

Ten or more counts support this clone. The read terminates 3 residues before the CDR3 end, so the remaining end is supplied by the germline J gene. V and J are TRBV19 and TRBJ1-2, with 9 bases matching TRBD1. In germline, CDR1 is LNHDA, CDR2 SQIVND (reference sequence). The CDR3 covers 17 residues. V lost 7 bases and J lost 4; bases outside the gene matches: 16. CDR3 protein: CASTERGQGTLGYGYTF. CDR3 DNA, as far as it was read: TGTGCCAGTACCGAGCGGGGACAGGGCACCCTTGGCTATGGC.

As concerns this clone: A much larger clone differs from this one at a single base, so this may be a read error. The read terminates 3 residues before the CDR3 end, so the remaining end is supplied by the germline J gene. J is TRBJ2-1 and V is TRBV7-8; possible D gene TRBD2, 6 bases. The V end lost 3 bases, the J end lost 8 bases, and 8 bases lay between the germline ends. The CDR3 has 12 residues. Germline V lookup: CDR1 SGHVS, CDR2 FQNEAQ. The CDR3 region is CASSLTRHEQFF. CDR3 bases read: TGTGCCAGCAGCTTGACTAGGCATGAG.

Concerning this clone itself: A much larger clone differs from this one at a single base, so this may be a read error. CDR3: CASSLPGTGAYDTQYF. Partial CDR3 DNA: TGCGCCAGCAGTTTACCCGGGACAGGGGCGTATGATACC. The chain carries TRBV5-1 and TRBJ2-5; 10 nucleotides agree with TRBD1. The read is 3 residues too short to cover the CDR3 end, so that end is filled in from the germline J gene. CDR3 length equals 16 residues. The germline CDR1 and CDR2 sequences are SGHRS and YFSETQ. Complete variable domain (other parts from reference TRBV5-1 and TRBJ2-5): KAGVTQTPRYLIKTRGQQVTLSCSPISGHRSVSWYQQTPGQGLQFLFEYFSETQRNKGNFPGRFSGRQFSNSRSEMNVSTLELGDSALYLCASSLPGTGAYDTQYFGPGTRLLVL.

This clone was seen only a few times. The covered CDR3 bases are TGCGCCAGCAGTCGGCAGCAGACAGGC. This encodes CASSRQQTG. The whole CDR3 region reads CASSRQQTGYTF. The chain uses TRBV10-2 and TRBJ1-2, with D hard to call. Sequencing ends 3 residues short of the CDR3 end; the germline J gene provides the rest. The CDR3 is 12 amino acids. The germline CDR1 and CDR2 sequences are WSHSY and SAAADI.

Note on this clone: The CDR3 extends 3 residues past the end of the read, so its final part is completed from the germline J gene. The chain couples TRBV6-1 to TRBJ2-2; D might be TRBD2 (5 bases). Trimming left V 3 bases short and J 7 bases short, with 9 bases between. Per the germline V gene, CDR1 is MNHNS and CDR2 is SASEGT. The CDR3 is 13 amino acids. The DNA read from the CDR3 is TGTGCCAGCAGTGAGAGGGTGGTCGGGGAG. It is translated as CASSERVVGE. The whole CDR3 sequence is CASSERVVGELFF.

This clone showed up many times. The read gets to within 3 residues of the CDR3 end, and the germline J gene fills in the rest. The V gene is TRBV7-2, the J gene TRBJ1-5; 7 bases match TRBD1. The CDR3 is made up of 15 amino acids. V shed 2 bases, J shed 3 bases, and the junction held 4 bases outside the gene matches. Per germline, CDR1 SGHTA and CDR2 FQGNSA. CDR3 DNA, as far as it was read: TGTGCCAGCAGCTTAATGAGGGGGCACAATCAGCCC. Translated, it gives CASSLMRGHNQP. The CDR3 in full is CASSLMRGHNQPQHF.

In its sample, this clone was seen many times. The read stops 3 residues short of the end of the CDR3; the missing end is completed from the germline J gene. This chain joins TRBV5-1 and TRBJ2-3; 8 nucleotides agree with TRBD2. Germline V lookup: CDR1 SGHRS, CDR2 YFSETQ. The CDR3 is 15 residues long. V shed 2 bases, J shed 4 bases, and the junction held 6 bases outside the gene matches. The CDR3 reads CASSFTGGRADTQYF. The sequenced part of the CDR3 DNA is TGCGCCAGCAGCTTCACGGGGGGGCGGGCAGATACG.

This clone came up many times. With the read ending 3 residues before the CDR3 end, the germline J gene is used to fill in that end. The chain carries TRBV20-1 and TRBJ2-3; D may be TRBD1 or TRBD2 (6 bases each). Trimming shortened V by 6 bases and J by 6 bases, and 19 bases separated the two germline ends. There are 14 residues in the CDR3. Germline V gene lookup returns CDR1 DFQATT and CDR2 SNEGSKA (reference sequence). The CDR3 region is CSAAQGWEEDTQYF. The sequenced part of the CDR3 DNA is TGCAGTGCGGCTCAGGGGTGGGAGGAGGATACG.

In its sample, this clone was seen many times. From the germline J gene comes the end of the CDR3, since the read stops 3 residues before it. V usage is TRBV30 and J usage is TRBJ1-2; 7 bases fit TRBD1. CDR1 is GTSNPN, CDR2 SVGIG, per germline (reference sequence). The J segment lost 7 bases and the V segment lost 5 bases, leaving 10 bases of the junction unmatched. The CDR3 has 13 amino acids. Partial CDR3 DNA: TGTGCCTGGGCTAGGGGGCTCTCAAGTGGC. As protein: CAWARGLSSG. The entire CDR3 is CAWARGLSSGYTF. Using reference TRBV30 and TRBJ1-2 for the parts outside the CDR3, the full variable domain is SQTIHQWPATLVQPVGSPLSLECTVEGTSNPNLYWYRQAAGRGLQLLFYSVGIGQISSEVPQNLSASRPQDRQFILSSKKLLLSDSGFYLCAWARGLSSGYTFGSGTRLTVV.

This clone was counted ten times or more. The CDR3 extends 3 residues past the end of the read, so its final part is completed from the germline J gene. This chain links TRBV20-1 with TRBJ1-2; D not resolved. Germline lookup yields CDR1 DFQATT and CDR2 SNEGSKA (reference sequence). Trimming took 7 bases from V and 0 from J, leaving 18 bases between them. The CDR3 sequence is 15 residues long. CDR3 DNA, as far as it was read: TGCAGTGTAACGGGGAAGGTCTTATCTAACTATGGC. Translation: CSVTGKVLSNYG. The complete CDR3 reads CSVTGKVLSNYGYTF.

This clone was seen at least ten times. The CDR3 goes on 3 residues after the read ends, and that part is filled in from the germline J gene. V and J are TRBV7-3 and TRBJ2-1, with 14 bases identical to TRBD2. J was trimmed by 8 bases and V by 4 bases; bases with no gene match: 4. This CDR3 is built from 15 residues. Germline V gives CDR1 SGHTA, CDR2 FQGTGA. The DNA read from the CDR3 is TGTGCCAGCAGCTCGACTAGCGGGAGGGGGTATGAG. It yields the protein CASSSTSGRGYE. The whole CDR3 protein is CASSSTSGRGYEQFF. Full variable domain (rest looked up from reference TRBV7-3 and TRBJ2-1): GAGVSQTPSNKVTEKGKYVELRCDPISGHTALYWYRQSLGQGPEFLIYFQGTGAADDSGLPNDRFFAVRPEGSVSTLKIQRTERGDSAVYLCASSSTSGRGYEQFFGPGTRLTVL.

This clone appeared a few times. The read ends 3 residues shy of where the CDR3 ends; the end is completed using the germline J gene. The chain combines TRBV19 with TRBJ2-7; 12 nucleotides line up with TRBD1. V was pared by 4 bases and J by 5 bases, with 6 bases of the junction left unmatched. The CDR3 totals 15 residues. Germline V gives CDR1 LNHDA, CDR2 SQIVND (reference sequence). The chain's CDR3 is CASSKAGTGGNEQYF. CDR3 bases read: TGTGCCAGTAGTAAGGCTGGGACAGGGGGCAACGAG. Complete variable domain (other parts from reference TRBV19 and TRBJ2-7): DGGITQSPKYLFRKEGQNVTLSCEQNLNHDAMYWYRQDPGQGLRLIYYSQIVNDFQKGDIAEGYSVSREKKESFPLTVTSAQKNPTAFYLCASSKAGTGGNEQYFGPGTRLTVT.

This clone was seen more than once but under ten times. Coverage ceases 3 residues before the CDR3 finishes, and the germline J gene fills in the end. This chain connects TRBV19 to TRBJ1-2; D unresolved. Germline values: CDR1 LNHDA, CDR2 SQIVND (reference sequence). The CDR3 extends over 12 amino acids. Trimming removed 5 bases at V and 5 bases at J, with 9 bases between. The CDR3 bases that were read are TGTGCCAGTAGTGCCGGGTTATATGGC. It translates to CASSAGLYG. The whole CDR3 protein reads CASSAGLYGYTF.

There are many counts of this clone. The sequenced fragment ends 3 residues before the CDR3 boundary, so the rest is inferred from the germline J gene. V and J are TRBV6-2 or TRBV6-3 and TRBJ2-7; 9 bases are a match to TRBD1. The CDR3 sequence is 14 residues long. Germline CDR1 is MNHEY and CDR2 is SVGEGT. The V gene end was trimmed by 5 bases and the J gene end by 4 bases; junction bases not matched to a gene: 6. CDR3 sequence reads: CASSKQGARYEQYF. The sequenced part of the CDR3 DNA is TGTGCCAGCAGTAAACAGGGGGCGCGATACGAG.

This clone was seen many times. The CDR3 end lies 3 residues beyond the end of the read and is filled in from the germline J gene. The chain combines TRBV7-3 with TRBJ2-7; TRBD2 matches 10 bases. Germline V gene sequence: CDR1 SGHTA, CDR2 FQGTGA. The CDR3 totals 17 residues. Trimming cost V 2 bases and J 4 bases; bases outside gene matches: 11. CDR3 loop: CASSLASGSGRGYEQYF. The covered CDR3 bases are TGTGCCAGCAGCTTAGCTAGCGGGAGTGGGAGGGGATACGAG.

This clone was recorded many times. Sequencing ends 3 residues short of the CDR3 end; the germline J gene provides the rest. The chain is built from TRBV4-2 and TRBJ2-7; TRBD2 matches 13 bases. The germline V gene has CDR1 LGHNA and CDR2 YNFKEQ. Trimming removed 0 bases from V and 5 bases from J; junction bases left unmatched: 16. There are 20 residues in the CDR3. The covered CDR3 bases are TGTGCCAGCAGCCAAGACCCCTGGACTAGCGGGAGCCCCCTCAGGCACGAG. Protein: CASSQDPWTSGSPLRHE. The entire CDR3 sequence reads CASSQDPWTSGSPLRHEQYF.

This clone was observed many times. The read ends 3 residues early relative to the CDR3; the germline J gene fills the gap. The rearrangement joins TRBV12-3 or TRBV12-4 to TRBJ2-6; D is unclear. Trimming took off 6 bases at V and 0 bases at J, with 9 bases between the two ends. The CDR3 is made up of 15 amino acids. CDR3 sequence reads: CASSPRSSGANVLTF. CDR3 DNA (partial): TGTGCCAGCAGCCCTAGGAGCTCTGGGGCCAACGTC.

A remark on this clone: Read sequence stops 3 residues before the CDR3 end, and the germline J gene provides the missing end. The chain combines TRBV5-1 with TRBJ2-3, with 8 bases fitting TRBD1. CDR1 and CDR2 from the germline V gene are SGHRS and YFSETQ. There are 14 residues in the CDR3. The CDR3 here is CASSLDAGGLPQYF. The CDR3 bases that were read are TGCGCCAGCAGCTTGGATGCAGGGGGCCTCCCG.

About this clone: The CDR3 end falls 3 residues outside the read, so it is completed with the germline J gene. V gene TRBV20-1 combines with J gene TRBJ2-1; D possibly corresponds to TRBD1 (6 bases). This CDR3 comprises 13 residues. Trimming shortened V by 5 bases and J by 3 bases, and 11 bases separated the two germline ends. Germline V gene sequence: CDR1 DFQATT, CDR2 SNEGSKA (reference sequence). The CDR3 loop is CSASLDSYNEQFF. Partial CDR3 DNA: TGCAGTGCTTCCTTGGACAGCTACAATGAG.

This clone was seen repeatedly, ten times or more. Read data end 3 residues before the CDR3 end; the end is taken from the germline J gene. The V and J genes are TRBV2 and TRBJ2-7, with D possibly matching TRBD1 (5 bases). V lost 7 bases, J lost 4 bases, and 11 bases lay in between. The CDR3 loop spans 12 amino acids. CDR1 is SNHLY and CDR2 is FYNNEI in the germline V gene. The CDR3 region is CASNRGHYEQYF. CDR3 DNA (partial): TGTGCCAGCAATCGAGGACATTACGAG. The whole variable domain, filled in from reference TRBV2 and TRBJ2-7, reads EPEVTQTPSHQVTQMGQEVILRCVPISNHLYFYWYRQILGQKVEFLVSFYNNEISEKSEIFDDQFSVERPDGSNFTLKIRSTKLEDSAMYFCASNRGHYEQYFGPGTRLTVT.